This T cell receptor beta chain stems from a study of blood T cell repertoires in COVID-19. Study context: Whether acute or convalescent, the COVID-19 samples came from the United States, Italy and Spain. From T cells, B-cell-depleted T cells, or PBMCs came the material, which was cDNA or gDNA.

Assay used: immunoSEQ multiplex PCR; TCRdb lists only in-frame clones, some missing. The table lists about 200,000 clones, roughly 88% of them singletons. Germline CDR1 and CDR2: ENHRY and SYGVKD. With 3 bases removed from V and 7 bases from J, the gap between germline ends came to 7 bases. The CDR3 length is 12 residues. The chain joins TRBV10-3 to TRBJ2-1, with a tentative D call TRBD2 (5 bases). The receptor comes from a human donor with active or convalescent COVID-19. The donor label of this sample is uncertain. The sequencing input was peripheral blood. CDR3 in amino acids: CAISERENEQFF. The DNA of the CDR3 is TGTGCCATCAGTGAACGGGAAAATGAGCAGTTCTTC.